This T cell receptor (beta chain) was obtained from a study of blood T cell repertoires in COVID-19. Sequenced by immunoSEQ multiplex PCR; TCRdb stores in-frame clones only, minus some. The sample records just over 250,000 clones, around four fifths being singletons. This clone was picked up one time. CDR1 LNHDA and CDR2 SQIVND come from the germline V gene (reference sequence). The CDR3 contains 14 residues. V dropped 6 bases and J dropped 4 bases, with 15 bases sitting between them. The chain uses TRBV19 and TRBJ1-1; D gene uncertain. This receptor was identified in a man aged 30 to 39 with acute COVID-19. Sequenced material: PBMCs or T cells enriched from blood (not recorded which). In nucleotides, the CDR3 is TGTGCCAGTAGCGTGAGTAGGAGTCCCACTGAAGCTTTCTTT. Translating gives CASSVSRSPTEAFF.